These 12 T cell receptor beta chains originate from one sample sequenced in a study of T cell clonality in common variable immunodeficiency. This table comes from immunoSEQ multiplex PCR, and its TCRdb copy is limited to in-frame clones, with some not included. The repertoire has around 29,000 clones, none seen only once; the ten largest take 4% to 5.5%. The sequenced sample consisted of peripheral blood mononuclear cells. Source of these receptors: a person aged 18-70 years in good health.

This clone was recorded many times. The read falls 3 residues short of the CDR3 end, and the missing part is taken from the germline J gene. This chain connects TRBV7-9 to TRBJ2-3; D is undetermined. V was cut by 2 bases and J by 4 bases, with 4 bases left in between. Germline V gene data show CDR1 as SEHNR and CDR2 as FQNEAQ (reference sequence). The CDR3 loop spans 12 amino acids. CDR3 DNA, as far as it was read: TGTGCCAGCAGCTTATCTGCAGATACG. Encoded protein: CASSLSADT. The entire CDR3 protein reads CASSLSADTQYF. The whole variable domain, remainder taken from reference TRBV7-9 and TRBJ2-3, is DTGVSQNPRHKITKRGQNVTFRCDPISEHNRLYWYRQTLGQGPEFLTYFQNEAQLEKSRLLSDRFSAERPKGSFSTLEIQRTEQGDSAMYLCASSLSADTQYFGPGTRLTVL.

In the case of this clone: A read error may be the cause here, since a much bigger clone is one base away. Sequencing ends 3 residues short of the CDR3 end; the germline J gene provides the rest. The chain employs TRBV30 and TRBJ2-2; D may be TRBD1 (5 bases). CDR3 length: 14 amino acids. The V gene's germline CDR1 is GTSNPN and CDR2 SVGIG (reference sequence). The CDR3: CAWSPRSGANVLFF. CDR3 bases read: TGTGCCTGGAGTCCTCGCTCTGGGGCCAACGTG.

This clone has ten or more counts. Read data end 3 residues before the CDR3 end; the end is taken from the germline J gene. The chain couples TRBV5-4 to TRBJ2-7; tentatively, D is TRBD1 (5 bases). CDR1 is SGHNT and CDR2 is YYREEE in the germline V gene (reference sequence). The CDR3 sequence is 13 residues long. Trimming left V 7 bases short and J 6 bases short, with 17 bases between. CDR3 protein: CASGWGHTGEQYF. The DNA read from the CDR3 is TGTGCCAGCGGTTGGGGCCATACGGGCGAG. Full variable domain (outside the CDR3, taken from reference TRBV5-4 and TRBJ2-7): ETGVTQSPTHLIKTRGQQVTLRCSSQSGHNTVSWYQQALGQGPQFIFQYYREEENGRGNFPPRFSGLQFPNYSSELNVNALELDDSALYLCASGWGHTGEQYFGPGTRLTVT.

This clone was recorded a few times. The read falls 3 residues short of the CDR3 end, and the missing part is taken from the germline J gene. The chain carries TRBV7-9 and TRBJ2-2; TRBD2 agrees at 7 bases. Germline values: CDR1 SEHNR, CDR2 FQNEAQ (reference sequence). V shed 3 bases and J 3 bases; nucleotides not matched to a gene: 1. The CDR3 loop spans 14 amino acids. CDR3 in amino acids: CASSFGGDTGELFF. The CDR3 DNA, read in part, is TGTGCCAGCAGCTTTGGGGGGGACACCGGGGAG.

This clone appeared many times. The CDR3 loop reads CASSSSGLAGVAANEQFF. CDR3 bases read: TGTGCCAGCAGCTCCTCGGGACTAGCGGGAGTGGCGGCCAATGAG. The chain recombines TRBV7-8 with TRBJ2-1, with 14 bases matching TRBD2. The CDR3 is cut off 3 residues early in the read; its end comes from the germline J gene. With V trimmed by 4 bases and J by 6 bases, 11 bases remained unmatched. Germline V gene lookup returns CDR1 SGHVS and CDR2 FQNEAQ. This CDR3 has 18 amino acids.

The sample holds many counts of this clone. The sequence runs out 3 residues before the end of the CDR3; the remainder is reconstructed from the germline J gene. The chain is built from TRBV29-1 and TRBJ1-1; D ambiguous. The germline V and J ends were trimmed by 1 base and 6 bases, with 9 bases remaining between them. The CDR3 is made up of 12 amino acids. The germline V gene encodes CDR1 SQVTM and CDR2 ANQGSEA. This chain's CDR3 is CSVEGAGAEAFF. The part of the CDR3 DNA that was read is TGCAGCGTTGAAGGGGCCGGGGCTGAA.

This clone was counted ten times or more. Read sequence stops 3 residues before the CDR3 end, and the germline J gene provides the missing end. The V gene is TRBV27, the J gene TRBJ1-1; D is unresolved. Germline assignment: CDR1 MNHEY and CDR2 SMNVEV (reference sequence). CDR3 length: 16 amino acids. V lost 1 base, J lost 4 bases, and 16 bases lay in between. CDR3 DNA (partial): TGTGCCAGCAGTTTATATGGGGTGAGGCGGGTCACTGAA. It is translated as CASSLYGVRRVTE. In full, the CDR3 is CASSLYGVRRVTEAFF.

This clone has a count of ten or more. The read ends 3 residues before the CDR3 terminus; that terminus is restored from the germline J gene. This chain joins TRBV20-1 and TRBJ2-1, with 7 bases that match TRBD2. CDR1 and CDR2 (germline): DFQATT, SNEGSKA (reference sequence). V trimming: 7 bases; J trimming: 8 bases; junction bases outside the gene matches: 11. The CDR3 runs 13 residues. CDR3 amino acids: CSVSLAVSDEQFF. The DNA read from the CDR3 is TGCAGTGTATCGCTAGCGGTCTCGGATGAG.

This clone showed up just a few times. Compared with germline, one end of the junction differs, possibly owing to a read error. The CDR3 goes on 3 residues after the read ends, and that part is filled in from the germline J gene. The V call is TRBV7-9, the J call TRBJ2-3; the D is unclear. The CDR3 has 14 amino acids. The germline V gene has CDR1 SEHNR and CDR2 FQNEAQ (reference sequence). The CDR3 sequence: CVSSRHISTDTQYF. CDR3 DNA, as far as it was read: TGTGTCAGCAGCCGACATATTAGCACAGATACG.

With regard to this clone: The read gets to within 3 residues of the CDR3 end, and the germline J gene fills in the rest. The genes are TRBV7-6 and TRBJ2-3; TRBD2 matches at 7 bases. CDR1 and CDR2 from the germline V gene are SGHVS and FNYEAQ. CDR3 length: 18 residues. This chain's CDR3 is CASSSTGTTALLKETQYF. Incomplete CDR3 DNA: TGTGCCAGCAGCTCCACCGGGACTACCGCACTACTGAAAGAGACG.

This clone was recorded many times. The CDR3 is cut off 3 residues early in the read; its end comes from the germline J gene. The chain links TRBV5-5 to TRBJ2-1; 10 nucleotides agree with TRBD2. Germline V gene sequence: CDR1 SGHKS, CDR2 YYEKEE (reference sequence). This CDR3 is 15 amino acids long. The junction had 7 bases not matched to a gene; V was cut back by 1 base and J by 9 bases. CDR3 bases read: TGTGCCAGCAGCTTGTCTAGCGGGAGTGGGAGTGAG. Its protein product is CASSLSSGSGSE. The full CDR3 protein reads CASSLSSGSGSEQFF.

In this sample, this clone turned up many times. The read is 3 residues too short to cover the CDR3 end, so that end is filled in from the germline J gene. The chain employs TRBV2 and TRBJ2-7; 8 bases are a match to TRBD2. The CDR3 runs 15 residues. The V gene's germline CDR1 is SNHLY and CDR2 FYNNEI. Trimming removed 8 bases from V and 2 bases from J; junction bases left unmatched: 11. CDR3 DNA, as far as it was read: TGTGCCAGCTTATATTCGGGCGGGGGGACCTACGAG. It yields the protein CASLYSGGGTYE. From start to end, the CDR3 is CASLYSGGGTYEQYF.